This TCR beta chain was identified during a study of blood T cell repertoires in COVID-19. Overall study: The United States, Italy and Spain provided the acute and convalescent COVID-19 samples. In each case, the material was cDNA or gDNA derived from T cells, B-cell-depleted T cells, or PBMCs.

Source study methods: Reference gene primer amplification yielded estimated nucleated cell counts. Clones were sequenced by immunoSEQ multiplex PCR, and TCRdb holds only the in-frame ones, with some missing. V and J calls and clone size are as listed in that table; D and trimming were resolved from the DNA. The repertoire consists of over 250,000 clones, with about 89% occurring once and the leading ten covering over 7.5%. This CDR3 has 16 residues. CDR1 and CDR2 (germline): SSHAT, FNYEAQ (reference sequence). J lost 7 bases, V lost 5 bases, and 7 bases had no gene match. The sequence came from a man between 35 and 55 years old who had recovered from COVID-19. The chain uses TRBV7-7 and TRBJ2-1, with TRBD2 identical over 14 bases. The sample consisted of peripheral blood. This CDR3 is CASSPRLAGGPNEQFF. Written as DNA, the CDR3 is TGTGCCAGCAGCCCTCGACTAGCGGGGGGGCCTAATGAGCAGTTCTTC.